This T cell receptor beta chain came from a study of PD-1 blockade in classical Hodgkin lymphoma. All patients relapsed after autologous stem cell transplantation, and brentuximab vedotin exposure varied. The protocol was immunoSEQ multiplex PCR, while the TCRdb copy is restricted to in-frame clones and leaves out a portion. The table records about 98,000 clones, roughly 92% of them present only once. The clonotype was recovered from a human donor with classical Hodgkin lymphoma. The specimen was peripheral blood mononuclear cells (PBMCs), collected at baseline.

CDR3 DNA sequence: TGTGCCAGCGTCCACAGGCTCGGGGAAGCTTTCTTT. It encodes CASVHRLGEAFF. The gene calls are TRBV6-1 and TRBJ1-1, with D perhaps matching TRBD1 (5 bases). There are 12 residues in the CDR3. The germline gives CDR1 MNHNS, CDR2 SASEGT. V was pared by 8 bases and J by 8 bases, with 15 bases between.